This TCR beta chain was sequenced in a study of monozygotic twins with inflammatory bowel disease. No DNA is given; TCRdb re-called the 5' RACE reads and lists each CDR3 protein once. The sample's table shows fewer than 400,000 distinct CDR3 sequences. A note on this clonotype: What it recognizes is unknown.

Findings and caveats of the study: In the analysis, different T cell subtypes could not be told apart.

This receptor was obtained from a human donor with ulcerative colitis or Crohn's disease, or a healthy co-twin of an affected twin (not recorded which). Sequenced: blood.

The chain's CDR3 is CASSEQVYEQFF. The chain combines TRBV7-2 with TRBJ2-1. This CDR3 has 12 residues. Germline loops: CDR1 SGHTA, CDR2 FQGNSA.